This TCR beta chain was recovered during a study of blood T cell repertoires in COVID-19. Germline CDR1 is LNHDA and CDR2 is SQIVND (reference sequence). The CDR3 runs 14 residues. Trimming removed 7 bases from V and 0 bases from J, with 10 bases in between. TCRdb keeps only in-frame clones here, not all; method: immunoSEQ multiplex PCR. The profile covers tens of thousands of clones, with about 90% appearing a single time and roughly 6.4% taken by the ten largest. This clone was counted a single time. The rearrangement links TRBV19 to TRBJ1-3, with D tentatively TRBD1 (5 bases). This TCR was recovered from a man between 60 and 75 years old with active or convalescent COVID-19. Source material: peripheral blood. DNA for the CDR3: TGTGCCAGTATTCACAGGAGCTCTGGAAACACCATATATTTT. Protein: CASIHRSSGNTIYF.